The entry below describes one T cell receptor (beta chain). The data were obtained in a study of blood T cell repertoires in COVID-19. This CDR3 comprises 15 residues. The V and J ends lost 6 bases and 4 bases, in that order; junction bases with no gene match: 7. Germline loops: CDR1 WNHNN, CDR2 SYGVQD (reference sequence). Clones were read by immunoSEQ multiplex PCR, and TCRdb kept only the in-frame ones, dropping some. Among some 110,000 clones listed, 75% to 90% were seen once. The chain combines TRBV10-1 with TRBJ2-3, with 10 bases identical to TRBD1. The TCR originated in a man aged 65 to 85 with acute or convalescent COVID-19. Sequencing input: peripheral blood. In nucleotides, the CDR3 is TGCGCCAGCAGAGCCGGGACAGGGGTAGCAGATACGCAGTATTTT. Encoded protein: CASRAGTGVADTQYF.